This T cell receptor (beta chain) was captured by sequencing in a study of T cells in Graves' hyperthyroidism and ophthalmopathy. Turning to the study itself: Peripheral blood was collected at initial diagnosis, before any treatment.

Findings of the study overall: Classification by a 13 V-J model distinguished ophthalmopathy from stable hyperthyroidism.

The hyperthyroidism patients had all been newly diagnosed, and their disease duration was under 2 months. Their ages ranged from 18 to 65 years. Uncontrolled infection, other autoimmune disease, pregnancy or lactation excluded patients. Regarding this clonotype: Its antigen is currently unknown.

TCR beta CDR3 regions were amplified from RNA. First-round RT-PCR targeting the TCR CDR3 was performed with the HTBI primer set. One entry per CDR3 protein, called by TCRdb with MiXCR from the multiplex PCR reads. Here the sample spans roughly 380,000 distinct CDR3 sequences, approximately 14% being singletons. This CDR3 is 14 amino acids long. Trimming cost V 3 bases and J 2 bases, with 11 bases left between them. Germline V gene data show CDR1 as SEHNR and CDR2 as FQNEAQ (reference sequence). Source material: blood. The clonotype originates from a woman in her fifties or sixties with Graves' hyperthyroidism. The chain links TRBV7-9 to TRBJ2-7; D is possibly TRBD2 (5 bases). CDR3 amino acids: CASSFGIGPYEQYF. DNA of the CDR3: TGTGCCAGCAGCTTCGGGATAGGGCCCTACGAGCAGTACTTC.